This is a list of T cell receptor beta chains from one sample in a study of regulatory T cells in long-lasting Graves disease. One entry per CDR3 protein results from TCRdb running MiXCR on the multiplex PCR reads. The data show hundreds of thousands of distinct CDR3 sequences, with roughly 15% seen just once and more than 15% held by the top ten. The same sample was also studied in work on T cells in Graves' hyperthyroidism and ophthalmopathy.

Material: peripheral blood mononuclear cells (PBMCs), obtained at new diagnosis, from a patient treated with antithyroid drugs. The receptors shown here come from a woman aged 30 to 39 with Graves disease. The CDR3 runs from the conserved cysteine through the conserved F or W. The D gene is left open where the match is weak. Clone size is shown for a subset of rows, as once, few, many or a class of expanded clone.

D | J | size | V | DNA | CDR3
NA | TRBJ1-1 | many | TRBV12-3/TRBV12-4 | TGTGCCAGCAGGAAGGCGGGTACATTGAACACTGAAGCTTTCTTT | CASRKAGTLNTEAFF
TRBD1 | TRBJ1-3 | NA | TRBV6-6 | TGTGCCAGCAGTTACTCGAGACAGGGTGGACGGATGCCCATATATTTT | CASSYSRQGGRMPIYF
NA | TRBJ1-1 | few | TRBV12-3/TRBV12-4 | TGTGCCAGCAGTTGGGGCTTTAACACTGAAGCTTTCTTT | CASSWGFNTEAFF
NA | TRBJ2-5 | few | TRBV9 | TGTGCCAGCAACCCTGGAGGGCAAGAGACCCAGTACTTC | CASNPGGQETQYF
NA | TRBJ2-2 | NA | TRBV7-9 | TGTGCCAGCAGCTTAGACCTACTAGACACCGGGGAGCTGCTTTTT | CASSLDLLDTGELLF
NA | TRBJ2-1 | few | TRBV6-1 | TGTGCCAGCAGTCCCTCTTGGGGGGTGAATGAGCAGTTCTTC | CASSPSWGVNEQFF
NA | TRBJ2-1 | many | TRBV11-2 | TGTGCCAGCAGCTTATTAGGGCTAGCAAGCTCCTACAATGAGCAGTTCTTC | CASSLLGLASSYNEQFF
NA | TRBJ1-2 | many | TRBV7-3 | TGTGCCAGCAGCGCCCAAGGTGGCTATGGCTACACCTTC | CASSAQGGYGYTF
NA | TRBJ2-7 | many | TRBV28 | TGTGCCAGCAGTCGCAAACGGGGAACCTACGAGCAGTACTTC | CASSRKRGTYEQYF
TRBD2 | TRBJ2-1 | many | TRBV3-1 | TGTGCCAGCAGCCAAGCGGTGGGGGGGGAGCAGTTCTTC | CASSQAVGGEQFF
TRBD2 | TRBJ2-1 | few | TRBV5-1 | TGCGCCAGCAGCTTGGGGGGACTAGCGGCAACCTACAATGAGCAGTTCTTC | CASSLGGLAATYNEQFF
NA | TRBJ2-1 | many | TRBV6-2/TRBV6-3 | TGTGCCAGCAGTTACGCAATCAACTCCTACAATGAGCAGTTCTTC | CASSYAINSYNEQFF
NA | TRBJ1-2 | many | TRBV6-2/TRBV6-3 | TGTGCCAGCAGCCTCGAAGTAAACTATGGCTACACCTTC | CASSLEVNYGYTF
NA | TRBJ2-3 | NA | TRBV9 | TGTGCCAGCAGCGTAGAGGGGTTGCGGGACAAGGGTACAGATACGCAGTATTTT | CASSVEGLRDKGTDTQYF
NA | TRBJ2-1 | many | TRBV29-1 | TGCAGCGTTGGTCAGCGGGACAATGAGCAGTTCTTC | CSVGQRDNEQFF
NA | TRBJ2-5 | NA | TRBV29-1 | TGCAGCGTTTCCGCGAGGACCCAGTACTTC | CSVSARTQYF
NA | TRBJ1-5 | NA | TRBV10-2 | TGCGCCAGTACCGGACAGTCAAGCAATCAGCCCCAGCATTTT | CASTGQSSNQPQHF
TRBD2 | TRBJ2-1 | NA | TRBV20-1 | TGCAGTGCCAACCAACCCAGCGGGGGGGGGAATGAGCAGTTCTTC | CSANQPSGGGNEQFF
NA | TRBJ2-7 | NA | TRBV20-1 | TGCAGTGCCCCAATCCCTATTCACTACGAGCAGTACTTC | CSAPIPIHYEQYF
TRBD2 | TRBJ2-7 | many | TRBV28 | TGTGCCAGCTTACAGGGGGGGACTAGCGGGGGAACCTACGAGCAGTACTTC | CASLQGGTSGGTYEQYF
TRBD1 | TRBJ2-2 | few | TRBV30 | TGTGCCTGGAGAAGCCGGGACAGGGACACCGGGGAGCTGTTTTTT | CAWRSRDRDTGELFF
TRBD1 | TRBJ1-5 | few | TRBV20-1 | TGCAGTGCTGACAGGGACCCTGCCCCCTATCAGCCCCAGCATTTT | CSADRDPAPYQPQHF
TRBD1 | TRBJ1-2 | many | TRBV28 | TGTGCCAGCAGTTTTTCGCAGGGGGTACGCTACACCTTC | CASSFSQGVRYTF
NA | TRBJ2-7 | NA | TRBV28 | TGTGTCAGCAGCCCCTCCGGGGAGGGAGGGGGCGAGCAGTACTTC | CVSSPSGEGGGEQYF
NA | TRBJ2-7 | few | TRBV27 | TGTGCCAGCAGTTTATCTGGGGGCGTCTACGAGCAGTACTTC | CASSLSGGVYEQYF
TRBD1 | TRBJ2-1 | NA | TRBV27 | TGTGCCAGCAGTTTATCCCTGGGGACAGGGATCAATGAGCAGTTCTTC | CASSLSLGTGINEQFF
TRBD2 | TRBJ2-7 | many | TRBV29-1 | TGCAGCGTTGATAGCGGGGGATACGAGCAGTACTTC | CSVDSGGYEQYF
TRBD2 | TRBJ2-7 | NA | TRBV25-1 | TGTGCCAGCACCCCCGGGACTAGCGGTAACTCCTACGAGCAGTACTTC | CASTPGTSGNSYEQYF
NA | TRBJ2-7 | few | TRBV2 | TGTGCCAGCAGTGAAGAGGGGGGTATCGGTTACGAGCAGTACTTC | CASSEEGGIGYEQYF
NA | TRBJ2-7 | few | TRBV6-1 | TGTGCCAGCAGTGATTCTGTGCTCGAGCAGTACTTC | CASSDSVLEQYF
NA | TRBJ2-1 | few | TRBV6-2/TRBV6-3 | TGTGCCAGCAGTTACTCGACGCATGAGCAGTTCTTC | CASSYSTHEQFF
TRBD1 | TRBJ1-1 | NA | TRBV6-2/TRBV6-3 | TGTGCCAGCAGTCCACAGGGGGAGAAAACTGAAGCTTTCTTT | CASSPQGEKTEAFF
TRBD1 | TRBJ1-5 | many | TRBV7-9 | TGTGCCAGCAGCTTAGGGTCAGGGGGCGAGGGGCCCCAGCATTTT | CASSLGSGGEGPQHF